This T cell receptor beta chain emerged from a study of T cells expressing NK-cell markers (dated by TCRdb to about 2020). As for the study more broadly: TCR beta-chain repertoires were profiled in sorted CD3+CD56+NKG2C+, CD3+CD56+NKG2C- and CD3+CD56-NKG2C+ T-cell subsets from fewer than 10 donors. Among the eight sequenced donors, only one was HCMV-seronegative, while the other seven were HCMV-seropositive. The study sequenced eight donors, all healthy volunteers chosen at random: three men and five women. Sequencing of the libraries produced 2 x 150 bp reads on Illumina HiSeq 2000/2500, MiSeq or NextSeq. The study at large found these results: Those dominant clonotypes were again the most abundant among CD3+CD56-NKG2C+ cells in a handful of donors, at about 28.3-65%. In over 5 donors, the dominant CD3+CD56+NKG2C+ clonotypes were among the top 10 CD8+ clonotypes and accounted for roughly 1.0-7.0% of CD8+ T cells. Whether the expanded NKG2C-expressing T cell clones were specific for HCMV antigens was left unclear.

Sequencer: Illumina HiSeq 2000. TCR beta cDNA libraries were prepared using 5'RACE template switching, which introduced a universal primer site and unique molecular identifiers. Synthesis of cDNA was primed from the TCR beta constant segment and was followed by two consecutive PCR amplification steps. The study's own analysis went as follows. MIGEC handled demultiplexing of the reads and grouping by UMI, while MiTCR was used to assemble and quantify clonotypes. To exclude erroneous sequences, any TCR cDNA sequence not supported by at least two reads was discarded. The tcR package was used for downstream repertoire analysis, and clonotypes were matched between fractions using CDR3 nucleotide sequence together with V segment. VDJmatch was used to annotate antigen specificity against VDJdb, with one amino acid substitution allowed in CDR3. TCRdb reprocessed the reads, so every CDR3 protein sequence counts as one entry and DNA is not shown. TCRdb, not the authors, supplied the V and J calls. The sample's records list 200,000 to 300,000 distinct CDR3 sequences. Around 3.9% of the sample belongs to the ten largest clones.

A commercial ELISA kit detecting HCMV-specific IgG in serum was used to determine HCMV serostatus. Ficoll density gradient centrifugation was used to isolate peripheral blood mononuclear cells from blood. In the case of this clonotype: Its binding antigen is unknown.

This receptor was taken from a woman aged 18 to 75 in good health. Source material: blood T cells: a sorted CD56 or NKG2C T cell subset, CD4+ or CD8+ T cells, or bulk PBMC T cells (not recorded which).

This receptor carries the CDR3 CASSQAGLARAGDTQYF. Rearrangement joined TRBV4-2 to TRBJ2-3; TCRdb returns TRBD2, unconfirmable since there is no DNA. From the cysteine up to the phenylalanine, the CDR3 has a length of 17 residues. This entry has no DNA. CDR1 and CDR2 (LGHNA, YNFKEQ) derive from the germline V gene.